Following are 13 T cell receptor beta chains from one sample sequenced in a study of post-analysis software for immune sequencing data. General study findings and limits: About 5 TRBV segments occurring more often in patients than controls included TRBV5-6, TRBV5-1 and TRBV20-1.

TCR beta cDNA libraries had unique molecular identifiers. TCRdb re-called the PCR reads with MiXCR, one entry per CDR3 protein. The table lists around 400,000 distinct CDR3 sequences, 30% to 45% of them singletons. The antigens these receptors bind are not known. Sequencing input: blood. The receptors originated from a girl aged 2 to 10 with multiple sclerosis.

The rearrangement uses TRBV7-3 and TRBJ1-1, with a weak D call TRBD1 (6 bases). The CDR3 totals 13 residues. Looked up from germline, CDR1 is SGHTA and CDR2 is FQGTGA. Deletions cut 2 bases from V and 4 bases from J, with 8 bases between. CDR3 DNA sequence: TGTGCCAGCAGCTTACGGGGGCCCACTGAAGCTTTCTTT. Protein product: CASSLRGPTEAFF.

The J gene is TRBJ1-1, the V gene TRBV20-1; tentative D call: TRBD1 (5 bases). The germline V gene encodes CDR1 DFQATT and CDR2 SNEGSKA (reference sequence). Trimming took off 0 bases at V and 11 bases at J, with 19 bases between the two ends. This CDR3 comprises 14 residues. CDR3 loop: CSAREDTAWPGAFF. The CDR3 DNA reads as TGCAGTGCTAGAGAGGACACGGCCTGGCCCGGGGCTTTCTTT.

The J gene is TRBJ2-1, the V gene TRBV20-1, with 9 positions matching TRBD2. The J call is uncertain, as TRBJ2-7 better fits the DNA end. Germline V lookup: CDR1 DFQATT, CDR2 SNEGSKA (reference sequence). This CDR3 contains 17 residues. The CDR3 reads CSARLLVAGVMYNEQYF. Here the CDR3 DNA reads TGCAGTGCTAGATTACTAGTAGCGGGGGTGATGTACAATGAGCAGTACTTC.

V usage is TRBV6-5 and J usage is TRBJ2-7; 8 bases align to TRBD2. With the DNA end fitting TRBJ2-1 better, the J assignment may be wrong. This CDR3 contains 15 residues. Germline CDR1 is MNHEY and CDR2 is SVGAGI. The CDR3 nucleotides are TGTGCCAGCAGTGACCTCAGCGGGAGTGGCAATGAGCAGTTCTTC. Translating it yields CASSDLSGSGNEQFF.

The V and J genes are TRBV15 and TRBJ2-7; the D is unclear. The CDR3 has 11 residues. The V end lost 2 bases, the J end lost 4 bases, and 3 bases lay between the germline ends. Per the germline V gene, CDR1 is LNHNV and CDR2 is YYDKDF (reference sequence). The CDR3 DNA reads TGTGCCACCAGCAGAAATTACGAGCAGTACTTC. This encodes CATSRNYEQYF.

The CDR3: CASSRGAHSTDTQYF. The DNA of the CDR3 is TGTGCCAGCAGCCGAGGGGCCCATAGCACAGATACGCAGTATTTT. V usage is TRBV6-5 and J usage is TRBJ2-3; the D gene could be TRBD1 or TRBD2 (5 bases each). The germline V gene has CDR1 MNHEY and CDR2 SVGAGI. The ends were cut back, 6 bases at V and 0 bases at J, with 13 bases in the middle. The CDR3 length is 15 residues.

The rearrangement uses TRBV10-3 and TRBJ2-5, with D tentatively TRBD2 (5 bases). Trimming cost V 5 bases and J 1 base, with 5 bases left between them. The CDR3 sequence is 12 residues long. Germline lookup yields CDR1 ENHRY and CDR2 SYGVKD. DNA for the CDR3: TGTGCCATCAGTCGGGGCCAAGAGACCCAGTACTTC. Its translation: CAISRGQETQYF.

The J gene is TRBJ2-1, the V gene TRBV6-5; a possible D gene is TRBD1 (6 bases). V was cut by 7 bases and J by 9 bases, with 16 bases left in between. This CDR3 spans 13 amino acids. In germline, CDR1 is MNHEY, CDR2 SVGAGI. CDR3 DNA sequence: TGTGCCAGCAACGGACAGTCCGGTTCTGAGCAGTTCTTC. Its translation: CASNGQSGSEQFF.

This clonotype has a handful of counts. The J gene is TRBJ2-5, the V gene TRBV20-1; TRBD2 aligns across 10 bases. Germline V gene lookup returns CDR1 DFQATT and CDR2 SNEGSKA (reference sequence). V shed 3 bases, J shed 4 bases, and the junction held 11 bases outside the gene matches. CDR3 length: 16 residues. The CDR3 DNA reads TGCAGTGCTAGGTCCAGCGGGAGGGCAGGGGGAGAGACCCAGTACTTC. It translates to CSARSSGRAGGETQYF.

This chain links TRBV5-1 with TRBJ1-1; TRBD1 aligns across 8 bases. V was pared by 4 bases and J by 1 base, with 9 bases of the junction left unmatched. CDR3 length: 16 amino acids. Germline assignment: CDR1 SGHRS and CDR2 YFSETQ. The CDR3 sequence is CASSLNPTGANTEAFF. For the CDR3, the DNA is TGCGCCAGCAGCCTCAACCCGACAGGGGCGAACACTGAAGCTTTCTTT. Looking up the rest from reference TRBV5-1 and TRBJ1-1 gives the full variable domain: KAGVTQTPRYLIKTRGQQVTLSCSPISGHRSVSWYQQTPGQGLQFLFEYFSETQRNKGNFPGRFSGRQFSNSRSEMNVSTLELGDSALYLCASSLNPTGANTEAFFGQGTRLTVV.

This clonotype was observed a handful of times. The chain is built from TRBV4-1 and TRBJ2-3; D not certain. The germline gives CDR1 MGHRA, CDR2 YSYEKL. V shed 6 bases and J shed 4 bases, with 8 bases lying between them. The CDR3 totals 12 residues. The CDR3 DNA sequence: TGCGCCAGCAGTGGTAGGGCAGATACGCAGTATTTT. It encodes CASSGRADTQYF.

The chain couples TRBV28 to TRBJ1-4, with D possibly being TRBD1 (6 bases). The CDR3 is 14 amino acids. V was shortened by 4 bases and J by 8 bases, with 14 bases between the two germline ends. Germline V gene data show CDR1 as MDHEN and CDR2 as SYDVKM. DNA for the CDR3: TGTGCCAGCAGTTCCCCGGGACAACAGGAAAAACTGTTTTTT. Protein product: CASSSPGQQEKLFF.

V and J are TRBV7-6 and TRBJ2-2; TRBD1 agrees at 11 bases. Trimming at V came to 6 bases and at J to 7 bases, leaving 7 bases not matched to a gene. Germline V gene sequence: CDR1 SGHVS, CDR2 FNYEAQ. There are 15 residues in the CDR3. The CDR3 bases are TGTGCCAGCAGTTACCCGGGACAGGGGGTCGGGGAGCTGTTTTTT. This codes for CASSYPGQGVGELFF. Combining the CDR3 with reference TRBV7-6 and TRBJ2-2 gives the whole variable domain GAGVSQSPRYKVTKRGQDVALRCDPISGHVSLYWYRQALGQGPEFLTYFNYEAQQDKSGLPNDRFSAERPEGSISTLTIQRTEQRDSAMYRCASSYPGQGVGELFFGEGSRLTVL.